These 27 T cell receptor beta chains share one sample of origin, sequenced in a study of T cell repertoires in ileal Crohn's disease. Profiled with immunoSEQ multiplex PCR; TCRdb holds only in-frame clones, not every one. This sample has approximately 16,000 clones, with 92% found just once. Time point noted: inflamed ileum from the surgical specimen. Material: ileal tissue. The source is an adult with Crohn's disease.

As DNA, the CDR3 is TGTGCCAGCAGCAATGGACAGTTATACAATCAGCCCCAGCATTTT. Translated, it gives CASSNGQLYNQPQHF. The J gene is TRBJ1-5, the V gene TRBV7-9, with D perhaps matching TRBD1 (6 bases). Germline V gene lookup returns CDR1 SEHNR and CDR2 FQNEAQ (reference sequence). The CDR3 is 15 amino acids. V lost 5 bases and J lost 3, with 14 bases in between.

The chain carries TRBV18 and TRBJ2-7; D uncertain. Trimming removed 4 bases at V and 3 bases at J, with 7 bases between. Looked up from germline, CDR1 is KGHSH and CDR2 is LQKENI. This CDR3 spans 12 amino acids. CDR3 in DNA: TGTGCCAGCTCACAGTCGAACTACGAGCAGTACTTC. This codes for CASSQSNYEQYF.

The chain uses TRBV7-9 and TRBJ2-5, with 9 bases aligning to TRBD2. The CDR3 consists of 18 residues. Trimming took 5 bases from V and 5 from J; bases not matched to a gene: 18. Germline-derived CDR1 and CDR2 are SEHNR and FQNEAQ (reference sequence). The CDR3 DNA is TGTGCCAGCAGCCCCGGGACACCCGCTAGCGGGGTCTATGAGACCCAGTACTTC. Translating it yields CASSPGTPASGVYETQYF.

The V gene is TRBV2, the J gene TRBJ2-5, with TRBD1 matching 9 bases. CDR1 and CDR2 (germline): SNHLY, FYNNEI. This CDR3 region has 13 residues. V was clipped by 6 bases and J by 4 bases; unmatched bases: 3. CDR3 DNA: TGTGCCAGCAGGTGGGGACAGGGAGAGACCCAGTACTTC. As protein: CASRWGQGETQYF.

This rearrangement joins TRBV6-4 to TRBJ2-5; 14 bases line up with TRBD2. Trimming cost V 2 bases and J 3 bases; bases outside gene matches: 14. CDR1 is MRHNA and CDR2 is SNTAGT in the germline V gene. The CDR3 extends over 20 amino acids. CDR3 in amino acids: CASSDPQGLAGGPLKETQYF. DNA for the CDR3: TGTGCCAGCAGTGACCCCCAAGGACTAGCGGGGGGCCCCTTAAAAGAGACCCAGTACTTC.

This clone appeared once. The chain has TRBV30 and TRBJ2-2; a possible D gene is TRBD2 (6 bases). Per the germline V gene, CDR1 is GTSNPN and CDR2 is SVGIG (reference sequence). V dropped 4 bases and J dropped 1 base, with 25 bases sitting between them. The CDR3 has 19 residues. CDR3 protein: CAWIPPGGLATLNTGELFF. The DNA for the CDR3 is TGTGCCTGGATCCCTCCAGGCGGGCTAGCGACATTGAACACCGGGGAGCTGTTTTTT.

J is TRBJ1-2 and V is TRBV21-1; TRBD1 is taken as the D call from the table, unchecked against the DNA. TRBV21-1 is deemed a pseudogene. This CDR3 comprises 15 residues. The CDR3 sequence is CASSNCGTGGDGYTF. The CDR3 DNA reads TGTGCCAGCAGCAATTGCGGGACAGGGGGGGATGGCTACACCTTC.

This chain joins TRBV30 and TRBJ2-3, with D perhaps matching TRBD2 (6 bases). The germline V gene encodes CDR1 GTSNPN and CDR2 SVGIG (reference sequence). V was clipped by 5 bases and J by 11 bases, with 14 bases between them. The CDR3 consists of 11 residues. The DNA of the CDR3 is TGTGCCTGGGCCCCCCTGCGGGGGCAGTATTTT. It codes for CAWAPLRGQYF.

The chain links TRBV6-6 to TRBJ2-7; 7 bases fit TRBD1. CDR1 is MNHNY and CDR2 is SVGAGI in the germline V gene (reference sequence). The V segment lost 5 bases and the J segment 3 bases; nucleotides outside the gene matches: 7. The CDR3 extends over 14 amino acids. This CDR3 is CASSLTGADYEQYF. The CDR3 coding sequence is TGTGCCAGCAGTCTTACAGGGGCAGACTACGAGCAGTACTTC.

The genes are TRBV5-6 and TRBJ2-3, with D maybe TRBD2 (5 bases). Trimming removed 4 bases at V and 6 bases at J, with 18 bases between. Per germline, CDR1 SGHDT and CDR2 YYEEEE. This CDR3 contains 15 residues. This chain's CDR3 is CASSADLKGGDTQYF. CDR3 in DNA: TGTGCCAGCAGCGCCGACCTAAAGGGCGGGGATACGCAGTATTTT.

The CDR3 DNA reads as TGTGCCAGCAGCTTAGATGGCAGGGGGCTGACTAATGAAAAACTGTTTTTT. Encoded protein: CASSLDGRGLTNEKLFF. The chain employs TRBV7-9 and TRBJ1-4; 8 nucleotides line up with TRBD1. This CDR3 comprises 17 residues. Germline V gene lookup returns CDR1 SEHNR and CDR2 FQNEAQ (reference sequence). J lost 2 bases, V lost 1 base, and 6 bases had no gene match.

This clone was seen a single time. This sequence joins TRBV27 and TRBJ2-3; D is possibly TRBD2 (6 bases). The CDR3 length is 14 residues. Germline CDR1 reads MNHEY; CDR2 reads SMNVEV (reference sequence). V gave up 6 bases and J gave up 2 bases, with 12 bases separating them. The CDR3 nucleotides are TGTGCCAGCAGGGGCGGGGCACACACAGATACGCAGTATTTT. Translating gives CASRGGAHTDTQYF.

The V call is TRBV7-2, the J call TRBJ1-1; TRBD1 is a possible D gene (6 bases). The CDR3 sequence is 14 residues long. The ends were cut back, 4 bases at V and 4 bases at J, with 13 bases in the middle. Germline V gene sequence: CDR1 SGHTA, CDR2 FQGNSA. CDR3 sequence reads: CASSSQTGSTEAFF. The CDR3 DNA reads TGTGCCAGCAGCTCCCAGACAGGTAGCACTGAAGCTTTCTTT.

The chain employs TRBV6-1 and TRBJ2-2; D gene ambiguous. The length of the CDR3 is 16 residues. CDR1 and CDR2 from the germline V gene are MNHNS and SASEGT. V was pared by 4 bases and J by 0 bases, with 12 bases between. The CDR3 nucleotides are TGTGCCAGCAGTGGAGTCTCCCCCCCGAACACCGGGGAGCTGTTTTTT. It codes for CASSGVSPPNTGELFF.

This sequence joins TRBV18 and TRBJ2-7, with 11 bases lining up with TRBD1. The CDR3 extends over 16 amino acids. Germline trimming cut 4 bases from V and 3 bases from J; bases unmatched to any gene: 8. Germline CDR1 and CDR2: KGHSH and LQKENI. CDR3 loop: CASSQKGQGVYYEQYF. CDR3 in DNA: TGTGCCAGCTCACAAAAGGGACAGGGGGTTTACTACGAGCAGTACTTC.

This clone was counted between two and nine times. This chain connects TRBV5-5 to TRBJ2-7, with 8 bases that match TRBD1. V gave up 2 bases and J gave up 3 bases; unmatched junction bases: 7. Germline V lookup: CDR1 SGHKS, CDR2 YYEKEE (reference sequence). CDR3 length: 15 amino acids. CDR3 in amino acids: CASSLRDTGGYEQYF. As DNA, the CDR3 is TGTGCCAGCAGCTTACGAGATACAGGGGGCTACGAGCAGTACTTC. The whole variable domain, filled in from reference TRBV5-5 and TRBJ2-7, reads DAGVTQSPTHLIKTRGQQVTLRCSPISGHKSVSWYQQVLGQGPQFIFQYYEKEERGRGNFPDRFSARQFPNYSSELNVNALLLGDSALYLCASSLRDTGGYEQYFGPGTRLTVT.

The chain carries TRBV10-3 and TRBJ2-2; 15 bases are a match to TRBD2. The V gene's germline CDR1 is ENHRY and CDR2 SYGVKD. The CDR3 is 19 amino acids. V was pared by 6 bases and J by 1 base, with 9 bases of the junction left unmatched. DNA for the CDR3: TGTGCCATCAGCGGACTAGCGGGGGGGCGAATGGGGAACACCGGGGAGCTGTTTTTT. The encoded protein is CAISGLAGGRMGNTGELFF.

The chain links TRBV19 to TRBJ2-1; D possibly uses TRBD1 or TRBD2 (5 bases each). Germline V gene lookup returns CDR1 LNHDA and CDR2 SQIVND (reference sequence). This CDR3 region has 16 residues. The ends were cut back, 7 bases at V and 2 bases at J, with 18 bases in the middle. In nucleotides, the CDR3 is TGTGCCAGTATGGGGGTTGGGTCACCCACCTACAATGAGCAGTTCTTC. It yields the protein CASMGVGSPTYNEQFF.

The V and J genes are TRBV19 and TRBJ1-1; TRBD1 is a possible D gene (6 bases). CDR1 and CDR2 from the germline V gene are LNHDA and SQIVND (reference sequence). V dropped 5 bases and J dropped 2 bases, with 9 bases sitting between them. The CDR3 covers 13 residues. The CDR3 coding sequence is TGTGCCAGTAGTCGAGGGGGAAACACTGAAGCTTTCTTT. This encodes CASSRGGNTEAFF.

In DNA, the CDR3 is TGCGCCAGCAGCGGGGACACTTATGGCTACACCTTC. It specifies CASSGDTYGYTF. The chain recombines TRBV5-1 with TRBJ1-2; TRBD1 is a possible D gene (6 bases). Germline V lookup: CDR1 SGHRS, CDR2 YFSETQ. The CDR3 contains 12 residues. Trimming pared 4 bases from V and 5 bases from J, leaving 9 bases between. The full variable domain, completed using reference TRBV5-1 and TRBJ1-2, is KAGVTQTPRYLIKTRGQQVTLSCSPISGHRSVSWYQQTPGQGLQFLFEYFSETQRNKGNFPGRFSGRQFSNSRSEMNVSTLELGDSALYLCASSGDTYGYTFGSGTRLTVV.

J is TRBJ2-1 and V is TRBV6-5; TRBD2 agrees at 7 bases. This CDR3 is 16 amino acids long. CDR1 is MNHEY and CDR2 is SVGAGI in the germline V gene. V shed 0 bases, J shed 4 bases, and the junction held 6 bases outside the gene matches. The CDR3 region has the DNA TGTGCCAGCAGTTACTCGAGCGGGGAGGCATACAATGAGCAGTTCTTC. This gives the protein CASSYSSGEAYNEQFF.

For the CDR3, the DNA is TGTGCCAGCAGTTCTAGCGGTTACACCGGGGAGCTGTTTTTT. Translated: CASSSSGYTGELFF. The V and J genes are TRBV2 and TRBJ2-2; 7 nucleotides match TRBD2. The CDR3 extends over 14 amino acids. CDR1 and CDR2 (germline): SNHLY, FYNNEI. Trimming at V came to 5 bases and at J to 3 bases, leaving 3 bases not matched to a gene.

The chain employs TRBV2 and TRBJ1-4, with D uncertain. This CDR3 contains 11 residues. V lost 6 bases, J lost 14 bases, and 13 bases lay in between. CDR1 is SNHLY, CDR2 FYNNEI, per germline. CDR3 residues: CASSPALELFF. CDR3 sequence (DNA): TGTGCCAGCAGCCCGGCCCTCGAGCTGTTTTTT.

This sequence joins TRBV30 and TRBJ1-3; D is undetermined. From germline, CDR1 is GTSNPN and CDR2 SVGIG (reference sequence). The V and J ends lost 0 bases and 7 bases respectively, with 10 bases between them. This CDR3 is built from 13 residues. The CDR3 sequence: CAWSVRDLNTIYF. CDR3 nucleotide sequence: TGTGCCTGGAGTGTCCGGGATTTGAACACCATATATTTT.

The chain combines TRBV7-9 with TRBJ2-3; 10 bases are a match to TRBD2. V shed 3 bases and J 1 base; nucleotides not matched to a gene: 4. This CDR3 has 16 residues. Germline CDR1 is SEHNR and CDR2 is FQNEAQ (reference sequence). This CDR3 reads CASSFWGTSGTDTQYF. In DNA form, the CDR3 reads TGTGCCAGCAGCTTTTGGGGGACTAGCGGCACAGATACGCAGTATTTT.

J is TRBJ1-1 and V is TRBV29-1; D ambiguous. The CDR3 loop spans 13 amino acids. The germline gives CDR1 SQVTM, CDR2 ANQGSEA. V was clipped by 1 base and J by 3 bases, with 9 bases between them. The CDR3 sequence is CSVEAGRDTEAFF. The CDR3 coding sequence is TGCAGCGTTGAAGCGGGTAGGGACACTGAAGCTTTCTTT.

The chain carries TRBV10-3 and TRBJ1-5, with TRBD1 as a possible D gene (5 bases). This CDR3 comprises 12 residues. The ends were cut back, 10 bases at V and 7 bases at J, with 14 bases in the middle. Per germline, CDR1 ENHRY and CDR2 SYGVKD. CDR3 nucleotides: TGTGCCACCGGGGGGTCTGGACAGCCCCAGCATTTT. Its protein product is CATGGSGQPQHF.